The clone carrying this TCR beta chain came up once. The source of the sample is a study of blood T cell repertoires in COVID-19. J lost 8 bases, V lost 1 base, and 10 bases had no gene match. The CDR3 contains 17 residues. CDR1 is LGHDT, CDR2 YNNKEL, per germline (reference sequence). In the study's own analysis: Reference gene primer amplification gave estimated nucleated cell counts. The assay was immunoSEQ multiplex PCR, and TCRdb's table has in-frame clones only and misses some. Clonal size and the V and J genes are those of that table, whereas D and trimming came from the DNA. Of about half a million clones in the sample, 80% to 90% were seen once.

The rearrangement links TRBV3-1 (or the pseudogene TRBV3-2) to TRBJ1-4, with 10 bases lining up with TRBD1. The clonotype originates from a human donor in a cohort sampled during active COVID-19. Sequencing input: peripheral blood. In nucleotides, the CDR3 is TGTGCCAGCAGCCAAGCCTATACCGGGACAGGGGAAGAAAAACTGTTTTTT. Translating gives CASSQAYTGTGEEKLFF.